A single sample is the source of the 19 T cell receptor beta chains below, sequenced in a study of blood T cells in healthy people across ages. A J-beta primer mix and a sample-barcoded 5' primer were used in a second PCR of roughly 6 to 12 cycles. Each CDR3 protein gets one entry after TCRdb re-called the 5' RACE reads with MiXCR. The repertoire consists of under 2 million distinct CDR3 sequences, with 30% to 35% occurring once and the leading ten covering around 10%. The sample taken for sequencing was blood. The receptor set was obtained from a woman aged 30 to 39 in good health.

This clonotype was picked up a small number of times. The chain is built from TRBV7-2 and TRBJ2-3; maybe TRBD2 (6 bases). V lost 3 bases, J lost 0 bases, and 10 bases lay in between. Looked up from germline, CDR1 is SGHTA and CDR2 is FQGNSA. CDR3 length: 15 residues. The CDR3 coding sequence is TGTGCCAGCAGCTTGGGACTGCATAGCACAGATACGCAGTATTTT. Its translation is CASSLGLHSTDTQYF.

The gene calls are TRBV6-2 or TRBV6-3 and TRBJ1-5; TRBD1 matches 7 bases. V dropped 6 bases and J dropped 9; count of bases not matched to a gene: 8. Per the germline V gene, CDR1 is MNHEY and CDR2 is SVGEGT. The CDR3 spans 13 residues. For the CDR3, the DNA is TGTGCCAGCAGGCCGACAGGGAAGCTGCCCCAGCATTTT. It translates to CASRPTGKLPQHF.

This chain links TRBV20-1 with TRBJ1-2; D is perhaps TRBD1 (5 bases). The CDR3 sequence is 14 residues long. The V gene lost 3 bases and the J gene lost 4 bases, with 15 bases spanning the gap. From germline, CDR1 is DFQATT and CDR2 SNEGSKA (reference sequence). DNA of the CDR3: TGCAGTGCTAGGGCGGGGGAAGACGTCTATGGCTACACCTTC. Translating gives CSARAGEDVYGYTF.

The chain recombines TRBV6-5 with TRBJ2-1, with D perhaps matching TRBD2 (5 bases). Trimming left V 6 bases short and J 4 bases short, with 19 bases between. The CDR3 extends over 16 amino acids. The germline V gene has CDR1 MNHEY and CDR2 SVGAGI. This CDR3 reads CASSPGPRVWYNEQFF. The CDR3 DNA follows: TGTGCCAGCAGCCCAGGACCGCGGGTTTGGTACAATGAGCAGTTCTTC.

This clonotype was observed many times. The rearrangement links TRBV29-1 to TRBJ2-1, with 11 positions matching TRBD2. The CDR3 sequence is 15 residues long. Losses at the gene ends were 6 bases for V and 7 bases for J; bases not matched to a gene: 11. Germline V gene lookup returns CDR1 SQVTM and CDR2 ANQGSEA. CDR3 nucleotide sequence: TGCAGCGTCGCCCCTAGCGGGAGGCTAGGTAATGAGCAGTTCTTC. Protein product: CSVAPSGRLGNEQFF.

The chain recombines TRBV7-3 with TRBJ2-1, with D perhaps TRBD2 (5 bases). The germline CDR1 and CDR2 sequences are SGHTA and FQGTGA. CDR3 length equals 15 residues. V was shortened by 5 bases and J by 5 bases, with 16 bases between the two germline ends. This CDR3 is CASSPFGVRDNEQFF. CDR3 nucleotides: TGTGCCAGCAGCCCATTTGGGGTGAGGGACAATGAGCAGTTCTTC.

On this clonotype itself: One base away lies a much larger clone, so this may be a sequencing read error. The rearrangement uses TRBV2 and TRBJ2-5, with D maybe TRBD2 (5 bases). Germline V lookup: CDR1 SNHLY, CDR2 FYNNEI. Between the trimmed V and J ends, which lost 6 bases and 3 bases, there was a span of 8 bases. The CDR3 consists of 12 residues. The CDR3 DNA follows: TGTGCCAGCAGCACGGGGAAAGAGACCCAGTACTTC. It is translated as CASSTGKETQYF. The variable domain in full, with the rest retrieved from reference TRBV2 and TRBJ2-5, is EPEVTQTPSHQVTQMGQEVILRCVPISNHLYFYWYRQILGQKVEFLVSFYNNEISEKSEIFDDQFSVERPDGSNFTLKIRSTKLEDSAMYFCASSTGKETQYFGPGTRLLVL.

The rearrangement joins TRBV3-1 to TRBJ2-1; D is unresolved. CDR3 size: 16 residues. The V gene's germline CDR1 is LGHDT and CDR2 YNNKEL (reference sequence). V was pared by 0 bases and J by 8 bases, with 17 bases between. CDR3 bases: TGTGCCAGCAGCCAAGATCTTAGGGATCCCGTCGATGAGCAGTTCTTC. This translates into CASSQDLRDPVDEQFF.

V is TRBV29-1 and J is TRBJ1-2; weak D call: TRBD1 (5 bases). CDR3 length: 13 amino acids. With 2 bases removed from V and 5 bases from J, the gap between germline ends came to 12 bases. Germline assignment: CDR1 SQVTM and CDR2 ANQGSEA. The CDR3 spells CSVERGRLYGYTF. CDR3 nucleotide sequence: TGCAGCGTTGAACGGGGCAGGCTATATGGCTACACCTTC. Full variable domain (rest looked up from reference TRBV29-1 and TRBJ1-2): SAVISQKPSRDICQRGTSLTIQCQVDSQVTMMFWYRQQPGQSLTLIATANQGSEATYESGFVIDKFPISRPNLTFSTLTVSNMSPEDSSIYLCSVERGRLYGYTFGSGTRLTVV.

The chain carries TRBV6-8 and TRBJ2-1; D unresolved. V lost 7 bases to trimming and J lost 0 bases, with 10 bases between them. Germline V gene data show CDR1 as MNHGY and CDR2 as SAAAGT. The CDR3 sequence is 14 residues long. This chain's CDR3 is CASINRSSYNEQFF. In DNA form, the CDR3 reads TGTGCCAGCATAAATAGGAGCTCCTACAATGAGCAGTTCTTC.

This clonotype was seen a few times. J is TRBJ2-4 and V is TRBV5-1, with 8 bases fitting TRBD1. The DNA end favors TRBJ2-5, so the J call may be wrong. Germline CDR1 reads SGHRS; CDR2 reads YFSETQ. The length of the CDR3 is 16 residues. The DNA for the CDR3 is TGCGCCAGCAGCTTGGGATCCGGACAGGGAGAAGAGACCCAGTACTTC. It encodes CASSLGSGQGEETQYF.

A few counts support this clonotype. V usage is TRBV6-2 or TRBV6-3 and J usage is TRBJ1-1, with D maybe TRBD1 (5 bases). Between the trimmed V and J ends, which lost 5 bases and 4 bases, there was a span of 17 bases. Germline V CDR1 and CDR2: MNHEY, SVGEGT. This CDR3 spans 15 amino acids. The CDR3 DNA reads as TGTGCCAGCAGTCCCGGGACGGGGGTGGTCACTGAAGCTTTCTTT. The encoded protein is CASSPGTGVVTEAFF.

The chain couples TRBV7-6 to TRBJ2-3, with D tentatively TRBD1 or TRBD2 (5 bases each). The CDR3 is made up of 15 amino acids. Germline CDR1 SGHVS, CDR2 FNYEAQ. Trimming took off 0 bases at V and 4 bases at J, with 11 bases between the two ends. CDR3 in amino acids: CASSLARPGPDTQYF. The CDR3 DNA follows: TGTGCCAGCAGCTTAGCGAGGCCGGGACCAGATACGCAGTATTTT. Full variable domain (remainder filled in from reference TRBV7-6 and TRBJ2-3): GAGVSQSPRYKVTKRGQDVALRCDPISGHVSLYWYRQALGQGPEFLTYFNYEAQQDKSGLPNDRFSAERPEGSISTLTIQRTEQRDSAMYRCASSLARPGPDTQYFGPGTRLTVL.

The V gene is TRBV7-3, the J gene TRBJ2-3; 10 positions match TRBD1. There are 16 residues in the CDR3. Trimming took 4 bases from V and 14 from J; bases not matched to a gene: 18. The V gene's germline CDR1 is SGHTA and CDR2 FQGTGA. The CDR3 spells CASSSRQGAPPDTRYF. CDR3 nucleotides: TGTGCCAGCAGCTCTCGACAGGGGGCCCCCCCAGATACACGGTATTTT.

V usage is TRBV12-3 or TRBV12-4 and J usage is TRBJ1-2, with a weak D call TRBD1 (5 bases). The CDR3 runs 12 residues. Trimming stripped 5 bases from V and 7 bases from J, with 11 bases between. CDR3 DNA sequence: TGTGCCAGCAGTGGACATATTTTTGGCTACACCTTC. As protein: CASSGHIFGYTF.

On this clonotype: A single base separates this from a much larger clone, so it may be a read error. This chain joins TRBV4-1 and TRBJ2-1, with 13 bases fitting TRBD2. CDR1 is MGHRA and CDR2 is YSYEKL in the germline V gene. The CDR3 length is 19 residues. The ends lost 0 bases at V and 8 bases at J; junction bases unmatched: 13. The CDR3 DNA sequence: TGCGCCAGCAGCCAAGATGACGGGGCCAGGACTAGCGGGGGCTATGAGCAGTTCTTC. It translates to CASSQDDGARTSGGYEQFF.

The gene calls are TRBV29-1 and TRBJ2-3; D might be TRBD1 (6 bases). The V gene's germline CDR1 is SQVTM and CDR2 ANQGSEA. The CDR3 totals 14 residues. The ends were cut back, 3 bases at V and 2 bases at J, with 12 bases in the middle. CDR3 sequence (DNA): TGCAGCGTTGATTTCGGACAGTACACAGATACGCAGTATTTT. Protein product: CSVDFGQYTDTQYF.

There are a few counts of this clonotype. The V gene is TRBV20-1, the J gene TRBJ1-5; a possible D gene is TRBD1 (5 bases). Trimming took 5 bases from V and 3 from J, leaving 11 bases between them. The length of the CDR3 is 13 residues. CDR1 and CDR2 (germline): DFQATT, SNEGSKA (reference sequence). CDR3 protein: CSAGGRSNQPQHF. The CDR3 DNA follows: TGCAGTGCTGGGGGACGGTCCAATCAGCCCCAGCATTTT.

This clonotype turned up a few times. The gene calls are TRBV2 and TRBJ1-4; D gene uncertain. There are 16 residues in the CDR3. In germline, CDR1 is SNHLY, CDR2 FYNNEI. V was cut by 2 bases and J by 0 bases, with 10 bases left in between. The CDR3 loop is CASSERQPATNEKLFF. The CDR3 nucleotides are TGTGCCAGCAGTGAACGGCAGCCTGCAACTAATGAAAAACTGTTTTTT.